The T cell receptor (beta chain) described here comes from a study of graft-versus-host responses after intestinal transplantation. For the study at large: Every recipient underwent anti-thymocyte globulin induction, then tacrolimus and steroids for around three years.

This CDR3 has 15 residues. The V and J ends lost 4 bases and 5 bases, in that order; junction bases with no gene match: 9. The germline CDR1 and CDR2 sequences are SGDLS and YYNGEE. Clones were sequenced by immunoSEQ multiplex PCR, and TCRdb holds only the in-frame ones, with some missing. The repertoire holds about 120,000 clones, approximately 95% seen once, with more than 0.095% in the top ten. Study results and limitations: Some patients had graft-donor T cell macrochimerism. In their allografts, the ratios of graft-versus-host to host-versus-graft T cell clones were high.

For this clone: Its antigen is unknown.

The V call is TRBV9, the J call TRBJ2-5, with TRBD1 matching over 9 bases. The source material was unstimulated CD4+ T cells sorted from spleen or lymph node cells, sampled before intestinal transplant. The sequence was obtained from a human donor who received an intestinal transplant. The CDR3 DNA sequence: TGTGCCAGCAGCATCACGGACAGGGGATGGGAGACCCAGTACTTC. It specifies CASSITDRGWETQYF.